Listed below are T cell receptor beta chains from one sample, sequenced in a study of beta chain features in type 1 diabetes. Produced via immunoSEQ multiplex PCR; TCRdb's table is partial and in-frame only. This table has about 170,000 clones, 7.5% to 8.5% appearing once. Sequencing was done on a sample of central memory CD4+ T cells from blood. These receptors were obtained from a man younger than 35 with type 1 diabetes. Each CDR3 is given with its conserved first and last residue. The D gene is left open where the match is weak. The size of a clone is reported for some rows only, either as once, few or many, or as a class for expanded clones.

j_call clone_size v_call d_call cdr3_nt cdr3_aa
TRBJ1-1 few TRBV27 . TGTGCCAGCAGGGCCCCGGGGATGAACACTGAAGCTTTCTTT CASRAPGMNTEAFF
TRBJ2-7 few TRBV18 TRBD2 TGTGCCAGCTCACCACCTCCTAGCGGGAACGAGCAGTACTTC CASSPPPSGNEQYF
TRBJ2-3 few TRBV15 . TGTGCCACCAGCAGAGTCCCTGGGACACAAGTTACGCAGTATTTT CATSRVPGTQVTQYF
TRBJ1-2 few TRBV28 . TGTGCCAGCAGTTATGCCGGGGTCCATGGCTACACCTTC CASSYAGVHGYTF
TRBJ1-2 . TRBV4-3 TRBD1 TGCGCCAGCAGCCAAGTAGCCACAGGGGCCGCCTATGGCTACACCTTC CASSQVATGAAYGYTF
TRBJ2-5 . TRBV29-1 TRBD1 TGCAGCGCCCCCCGGGACAGGGACCGGCACGAGGAGACCCAGTACTTC CSAPRDRDRHEETQYF
TRBJ1-1 few TRBV5-1 . TGCGCCAGCAGCCCGGTATTGAACACTGAAGCTTTCTTT CASSPVLNTEAFF
TRBJ1-1 . TRBV19 . TGTGCCAGTAGTATTAGCCTGGTCCACACTGAAGCTTTCTTT CASSISLVHTEAFF
TRBJ2-7 few TRBV27 TRBD1 TGTGCCAGCAGTTTGAAGGACAGGGGCCACGAGCAGTACTTC CASSLKDRGHEQYF
TRBJ2-1 few TRBV9 . TGTGCCAGCAGCGTAGCTACAATAGGAGGGGGGGGCAATGAGCAGTTCTTC CASSVATIGGGGNEQFF
TRBJ2-6 few TRBV18 TRBD1 TGTGCCAGCTCACCATCAGGGGGCGCGAGTGGGGCCAACGTCCTGACTTTC CASSPSGGASGANVLTF
TRBJ2-3 . TRBV10-1 TRBD2 TGCGCCAGCGGCCGGACTAGCGGGGGAAAAGATACGCAGTATTTT CASGRTSGGKDTQYF
TRBJ2-3 . TRBV28 TRBD2 TGTGCCAGCAGATCTAGCGGGAGCGGTTTCGCAGATACGCAGTATTTT CASRSSGSGFADTQYF
TRBJ2-3 few TRBV30 . TGTGCCTGGAGCCCCGTACAGGTGGGACTTCGCAGCACAGATACGCAGTATTTT CAWSPVQVGLRSTDTQYF
TRBJ1-5 few TRBV28 . TGTGCCAGCAGTTTTGCCCTTGGGGGCGTTCAGCCCCAGCATTTT CASSFALGGVQPQHF
TRBJ2-1 many TRBV5-6 TRBD2 TGTGCCAGCAGTAGGACTAGCGGGATCTTCAATGAGCAGTTCTTC CASSRTSGIFNEQFF
TRBJ2-1 . TRBV6-1 . TGTGCCAGCAGTGAGATACCAGGGCTGTGGGAATCCTACAATGAGCAGTTCTTC CASSEIPGLWESYNEQFF
TRBJ1-4 few TRBV5-1 . TGCGCCAGCAGCTTGGGTTATGGTGGGCCAAGTGGTGAAAAACTGTTTTTT CASSLGYGGPSGEKLFF
TRBJ1-2 many TRBV29-1 . TGCAGCGTTGTTGGCAGGGGCGTTAGCTATGGCTACACCTTC CSVVGRGVSYGYTF
TRBJ1-1 many TRBV30 . TGTGCCTGGAGTGTAAGGAGGGGATGGACTGAAGCTTTCTTT CAWSVRRGWTEAFF
TRBJ1-4 few TRBV7-2 TRBD1 TGTGCCAGCAGCCTCACGCCGGGACAGAATAATGAAAAACTGTTTTTT CASSLTPGQNNEKLFF
TRBJ2-5 few TRBV4-2 TRBD2 TGTGCCAGCAGCTTCAATCTGCGGGAGTACCAAGAGACCCAGTACTTC CASSFNLREYQETQYF
TRBJ2-5 few TRBV19 TRBD1 TGTGCCAGTAGTTCCGGGACAGGGGGTGGAGAGACCCAGTACTTC CASSSGTGGGETQYF
TRBJ1-1 few TRBV19 . TGTGCCAGTAGTCTCCCCCGGGAAACTGAAGCTTTCTTT CASSLPRETEAFF
TRBJ1-1 . TRBV30 TRBD1 TGTGCCTGGGACAGGGCGGAGAACACTGAAGCTTTCTTT CAWDRAENTEAFF
TRBJ2-1 few TRBV28 . TGTGCCAGCAGTTTAAGGCAGTACCAACTGCGGGCGCAGTTCTTC CASSLRQYQLRAQFF
TRBJ2-2 . TRBV6-1 TRBD1 TGTGCCAGCAGGGACAGGGTGTTCTCCGGGGAGCTGTTTTTT CASRDRVFSGELFF
TRBJ2-1 . TRBV5-6 . TGTGCCAGCAGCTTGGTTTCGACTAGGCCTGGCCTAGGGCAGTTCTTC CASSLVSTRPGLGQFF
TRBJ2-6 . TRBV7-2 . TGTGCCAGCAGCGCCCTAACCACCTCCCTGACTTTC CASSALTTSLTF
TRBJ1-2 few TRBV7-2 TRBD1 TGTGCCAGCAGCTTAGGACCAGGGGGCGGCTACACCTTC CASSLGPGGGYTF